Shown below are 2 T cell receptor beta chains from a single sample sequenced in a study of shared clonotypes between healthy human individuals (dated by TCRdb to the early 2020s). CD8 naive samples were CD45RO-negative cells positively selected for CCR7, giving a CD45RA+CCR7+ population that excluded TemRA cells. Libraries were built with the immunoSEQ multiplex PCR assay. The clones in this table, taken by TCRdb from immuneACCESS, are in-frame only. Not every clone is retained; where verified, under half of the shortfall comes from an unresolved V gene, and the cause of the rest is unknown. The sample has around 2,100,000 clones on record, about 95% of them singletons. Clones ranked in the top ten supply less than 1.5% of the sample. The sequenced sample consisted of naive CD8+ T cells sorted from blood. The cell subset or site label, as the study defines it: CD45RA+CCR7+. The receptors here all came from a man aged 18 to 35 in good health.

For this clone: This same CDR3 is encoded by further DNA sequences in the sample. This chain links TRBV4-3 with TRBJ2-7; perhaps D is TRBD1 or TRBD2 (5 bases each). The germline V gene has CDR1 LGHNA and CDR2 YSLEER. Trimming took 0 bases from V and 2 from J, leaving 8 bases between them. This CDR3 comprises 14 residues. This chain's CDR3 is CASSQDLGAYEQYF. The CDR3 DNA reads TGCGCCAGCAGCCAAGACTTGGGGGCCTACGAGCAGTACTTC.

This chain joins TRBV27 and TRBJ1-6; possible D gene TRBD1, 6 bases. The CDR3 is 16 amino acids. Trimming cost V 3 bases and J 5 bases, with 14 bases left between them. The V gene's germline CDR1 is MNHEY and CDR2 SMNVEV (reference sequence). The DNA of the CDR3 is TGTGCCAGCAGTTTTCAGCAGGGGCCTAATAATTCACCCCTCCACTTT. Amino acid sequence: CASSFQQGPNNSPLHF.